This passage covers 32 T cell receptor beta chains from one sample sequenced in a study of untreated major depressive disorder. TCRdb's table, derived via immunoSEQ multiplex PCR, lists solely in-frame clones and lacks some. This table holds over 20,000 clones, roughly 93% found once. The sequenced material came from CD4+ T cells from PBMCs. These receptors were obtained from a man younger than 45 in good health.

The rearrangement joins TRBV27 to TRBJ2-4; TRBD2 aligns across 7 bases. This CDR3 is built from 17 residues. Germline trimming cut 5 bases from V and 3 bases from J; bases unmatched to any gene: 13. Germline values: CDR1 MNHEY, CDR2 SMNVEV (reference sequence). CDR3 in amino acids: CASSLRATGRGKNIQYF. The DNA of the CDR3 is TGTGCCAGCAGTCTCCGGGCCACGGGGAGGGGCAAAAACATTCAGTACTTC.

The chain joins TRBV27 to TRBJ2-7; D possibly uses TRBD1 or TRBD2 (5 bases each). The germline CDR1 and CDR2 sequences are MNHEY and SMNVEV (reference sequence). V was trimmed by 6 bases and J by 3 bases, leaving 21 bases between them. This CDR3 contains 16 residues. CDR3: CASSAHAGTALYEQYF. The CDR3 nucleotides read TGTGCCAGCAGCGCCCATGCCGGGACCGCGCTCTACGAGCAGTACTTC.

The V call is TRBV2, the J call TRBJ1-1; a possible D gene is TRBD1 (6 bases). Trimming took 7 bases from V and 5 from J, leaving 17 bases between them. This CDR3 has 14 amino acids. Germline CDR1 is SNHLY and CDR2 is FYNNEI. Here the CDR3 DNA reads TGTGCCAGCATACGGGGGGGCGCGGGGACTGAAGCTTTCTTT. Its protein is CASIRGGAGTEAFF.

The chain couples TRBV5-8 to TRBJ1-5; D might be TRBD1 (6 bases). This CDR3 contains 14 residues. Looked up from germline, CDR1 is SGHTS and CDR2 is YDEGEE. V lost 1 base and J 9 bases, leaving 14 bases between the germline ends. DNA for the CDR3: TGTGCCAGCAGCTTGTATCAGGGGCCCGGGCCCCAGCATTTT. Its protein product is CASSLYQGPGPQHF. Combining the CDR3 with reference TRBV5-8 and TRBJ1-5 gives the whole variable domain EAGVTQSPTHLIKTRGQQATLRCSPISGHTSVYWYQQALGLGLQFLLWYDEGEERNRGNFPPRFSGRQFPNYSSELNVNALELEDSALYLCASSLYQGPGPQHFGDGTRLSIL.

J is TRBJ2-7 and V is TRBV4-2, with TRBD1 as a possible D gene (5 bases). Germline CDR1 reads LGHNA; CDR2 reads YNFKEQ. V was clipped by 0 bases and J by 4 bases, with 13 bases between them. The CDR3 consists of 15 residues. In DNA, the CDR3 is TGTGCCAGCAGCCAAGACAGGGCCAGAGGATACGAGCAGTACTTC. Translated, it gives CASSQDRARGYEQYF.

The V gene is TRBV6-5, the J gene TRBJ1-5; TRBD1 aligns across 7 bases. Germline loops: CDR1 MNHEY, CDR2 SVGAGI. Losses at the gene ends were 1 base for V and 5 bases for J; bases not matched to a gene: 8. This CDR3 comprises 16 residues. In DNA, the CDR3 is TGTGCCAGCAGTTACTACGGGACAGACTTCGATCAGCCCCAGCATTTT. This gives the protein CASSYYGTDFDQPQHF.

V gene TRBV11-2 combines with J gene TRBJ1-3, with no clear D. Germline V gene lookup returns CDR1 SGHAT and CDR2 FQNNGV. With 1 base removed from V and 0 bases from J, the gap between germline ends came to 7 bases. This CDR3 comprises 15 residues. The CDR3: CASSLVSGSGNTIYF. The CDR3 DNA is TGTGCCAGCAGCTTAGTCAGCGGCTCTGGAAACACCATATATTTT.

In this sample, this clone turned up once. The chain couples TRBV19 to TRBJ2-7; tentatively, D is TRBD1 or TRBD2 (5 bases each). V lost 5 bases and J 1 base, leaving 12 bases between the germline ends. The germline V gene has CDR1 LNHDA and CDR2 SQIVND (reference sequence). The CDR3 sequence is 14 residues long. The CDR3 sequence: CASSPRDGSYEQYF. The DNA of the CDR3 is TGTGCCAGTAGTCCCCGGGACGGGTCCTACGAGCAGTACTTC.

The chain carries TRBV29-1 and TRBJ2-5; TRBD1 matches at 9 bases. Trimming cost V 7 bases and J 4 bases; bases outside gene matches: 10. Germline V lookup: CDR1 SQVTM, CDR2 ANQGSEA. There are 14 residues in the CDR3. Here the CDR3 reads CSADRGQGIETQYF. CDR3 DNA: TGCAGCGCCGATCGGGGACAGGGAATAGAGACCCAGTACTTC.

CDR3 region: CASSSRINEKLFF. As DNA, the CDR3 is TGTGCCAGCAGCTCGAGAATTAATGAAAAACTGTTTTTT. The rearrangement joins TRBV11-3 to TRBJ1-4; D gene ambiguous. The CDR3 is 13 amino acids. Germline CDR1 is SGHNT and CDR2 is YENEEA. Trimming removed 4 bases at V and 4 bases at J, with 7 bases between. The full variable domain, completed using reference TRBV11-3 and TRBJ1-4, is EAGVVQSPRYKIIEKKQPVAFWCNPISGHNTLYWYLQNLGQGPELLIRYENEEAVDDSQLPKDRFSAERLKGVDSTLKIQPAELGDSAVYLCASSSRINEKLFFGSGTQLSVL.

The V and J genes are TRBV7-9 and TRBJ1-5; 9 nucleotides agree with TRBD1. V lost 10 bases and J lost 3; bases outside the gene matches: 4. Germline V CDR1 and CDR2: SEHNR, FQNEAQ (reference sequence). CDR3 length: 13 residues. The CDR3 reads CATRDRDNQPQHF. CDR3 nucleotide sequence: TGTGCCACCAGGGACAGGGACAATCAGCCCCAGCATTTT.

CDR3 residues: CASSTSLGFGYTF. The CDR3 DNA is TGTGCCAGCAGTACCTCACTGGGGTTTGGCTACACCTTC. V and J are TRBV6-5 and TRBJ1-2, with D hard to call. Germline V gene data show CDR1 as MNHEY and CDR2 as SVGAGI. The CDR3 length is 13 residues. Deletions cut 5 bases from V and 7 bases from J, with 14 bases between.

V is TRBV7-3 and J is TRBJ1-1; D ambiguous. V was trimmed by 4 bases and J by 1 base, leaving 7 bases between them. This CDR3 is built from 13 residues. CDR1 and CDR2 from the germline V gene are SGHTA and FQGTGA. CDR3 in DNA: TGTGCCAGCAGCTCAGCGGCGAACACTGAAGCTTTCTTT. As protein: CASSSAANTEAFF.

V and J are TRBV28 and TRBJ1-5; TRBD1 aligns across 9 bases. Germline V gene sequence: CDR1 MDHEN, CDR2 SYDVKM. V trimming: 10 bases; J trimming: 5 bases; junction bases outside the gene matches: 6. This CDR3 spans 13 amino acids. CDR3 nucleotide sequence: TGTGCCATGGGGGGACAGGGCGATCAGCCCCAGCATTTT. It is translated as CAMGGQGDQPQHF.

The V and J genes are TRBV6-5 and TRBJ2-5; weak D call: TRBD2 (6 bases). Germline lookup yields CDR1 MNHEY and CDR2 SVGAGI. The V end was cut by 0 bases, the J end by 1 base, with 12 bases between. The CDR3 consists of 16 residues. DNA of the CDR3: TGTGCCAGCAGTTACTCGACGGACTACATCCAAGAGACCCAGTACTTC. Protein sequence: CASSYSTDYIQETQYF.

The chain has TRBV5-1 and TRBJ1-2; the match to TRBD1 covers 9 bases. V shed 1 base, J shed 1 base, and the junction held 2 bases outside the gene matches. CDR1 is SGHRS, CDR2 YFSETQ, per germline. There are 15 residues in the CDR3. The chain's CDR3 is CASSLQGQGNYGYTF. CDR3 DNA sequence: TGCGCCAGCAGCTTGCAGGGACAGGGTAACTATGGCTACACCTTC.

The CDR3 sequence: CASSLGYAGGDTQYF. DNA for the CDR3: TGTGCCAGCAGCTTAGGTTATGCGGGAGGTGATACGCAGTATTTT. This chain links TRBV7-2 with TRBJ2-3; 8 positions match TRBD2. CDR3 size: 15 residues. Trimming removed 1 base from V and 6 bases from J; junction bases left unmatched: 6. Germline V gives CDR1 SGHTA, CDR2 FQGNSA.

The chain is built from TRBV7-9 and TRBJ2-1; tentatively, D is TRBD1 or TRBD2 (5 bases each). The length of the CDR3 is 17 residues. The germline V gene has CDR1 SEHNR and CDR2 FQNEAQ (reference sequence). V was pared by 6 bases and J by 8 bases, with 26 bases between. The CDR3 region has the DNA TGTGCCAGCAGGCGTAGGGGTGGAGGTAGGGTTGTCGATGAGCAGTTCTTC. Its translation is CASRRRGGGRVVDEQFF.

The V call is TRBV2, the J call TRBJ2-5; 8 bases are a match to TRBD2. CDR1 and CDR2 from the germline V gene are SNHLY and FYNNEI. Losses at the gene ends were 6 bases for V and 4 bases for J; bases not matched to a gene: 7. The CDR3 runs to 14 residues. The CDR3 is CASSAGGQGETQYF. CDR3 nucleotides: TGTGCCAGCAGCGCGGGAGGCCAAGGAGAGACCCAGTACTTC.

CDR3: CAISESKGHGYTF. The CDR3, as DNA: TGTGCCATCAGTGAGTCAAAGGGGCATGGCTACACCTTC. The chain links TRBV10-3 to TRBJ1-2, with a weak D call TRBD1 (5 bases). CDR1 and CDR2 from the germline V gene are ENHRY and SYGVKD. This CDR3 spans 13 amino acids. Trimming shortened V by 0 bases and J by 6 bases, and 8 bases separated the two germline ends.

The chain is built from TRBV27 and TRBJ2-2, with D unclear. V was cut by 4 bases and J by 8 bases, with 14 bases left in between. This CDR3 region has 14 residues. Germline CDR1 reads MNHEY; CDR2 reads SMNVEV (reference sequence). The CDR3 DNA follows: TGTGCCAGCAGTTCAAACAGCAGACCAGGGGAGCTGTTTTTT. This translates into CASSSNSRPGELFF.

The chain couples TRBV13 to TRBJ2-7, with 11 bases matching TRBD2. V dropped 6 bases and J dropped 1; count of bases not matched to a gene: 2. Germline CDR1 is PRHDT and CDR2 is FYEKMQ (reference sequence). The CDR3 is 14 amino acids. Here the CDR3 reads CASRTSGKSYEQYF. The CDR3 DNA reads as TGTGCCAGCAGGACTAGCGGGAAGTCCTACGAGCAGTACTTC.

The V call is TRBV27, the J call TRBJ1-5; maybe TRBD1 (6 bases). Trimming removed 5 bases from V and 3 bases from J, with 8 bases in between. The CDR3 totals 13 residues. Germline loops: CDR1 MNHEY, CDR2 SMNVEV (reference sequence). For the CDR3, the DNA is TGTGCCAGCAGTCGGACAGACAATCAGCCCCAGCATTTT. It yields the protein CASSRTDNQPQHF.

V usage is TRBV9 and J usage is TRBJ1-5; D unclear. The CDR3 is 15 amino acids. Germline V gene data show CDR1 as SGDLS and CDR2 as YYNGEE. The ends were cut back, 1 base at V and 7 bases at J, with 15 bases in the middle. The CDR3 coding sequence is TGTGCCAGCAGCGTATCCGGCATACCCAGGCAGCCCCAGCATTTT. This gives the protein CASSVSGIPRQPQHF.

CDR3: CASSLWVSGSPYEQYF. CDR3 DNA: TGTGCCAGCAGTTTATGGGTTAGCGGGAGTCCCTACGAGCAGTACTTC. J is TRBJ2-7 and V is TRBV27, with 9 bases lining up with TRBD2. The CDR3 has 16 residues. Germline V gene sequence: CDR1 MNHEY, CDR2 SMNVEV (reference sequence). V gave up 1 base and J gave up 2 bases; unmatched junction bases: 6.

The V and J genes are TRBV5-1 and TRBJ2-6; tentatively, D is TRBD1 (7 bases). The CDR3 totals 21 residues. Germline V gene data show CDR1 as SGHRS and CDR2 as YFSETQ. The V gene lost 5 bases and the J gene lost 2 bases, with 29 bases spanning the gap. CDR3 sequence reads: CASRLIQIAAGQTTGANVLTF. CDR3 coding DNA: TGCGCCAGCAGACTAATCCAAATTGCCGCGGGACAGACCACTGGGGCCAACGTCCTGACTTTC.

The chain has TRBV5-1 and TRBJ1-1, with D possibly matching TRBD1 (5 bases). The CDR3 runs to 12 residues. The germline gives CDR1 SGHRS, CDR2 YFSETQ. V was pared by 3 bases and J by 11 bases, with 14 bases between. CDR3 amino acids: CASSSGTSPAFF. The CDR3 DNA reads as TGCGCCAGCAGCTCCGGGACCTCGCCGGCTTTCTTT.

V gene TRBV27 combines with J gene TRBJ1-1; possibly TRBD1 for D (5 bases). The V and J ends lost 7 bases and 4 bases respectively, with 13 bases between them. The CDR3 is 13 residues long. The germline CDR1 and CDR2 sequences are MNHEY and SMNVEV (reference sequence). CDR3 in DNA: TGTGCCAGCACGCAGGGCCTGAGCACTGAAGCTTTCTTT. Encoded protein: CASTQGLSTEAFF.

This clone was observed once. This chain connects TRBV11-2 to TRBJ2-5; 7 bases line up with TRBD1. Trimming removed 4 bases from V and 4 bases from J; junction bases left unmatched: 3. Per germline, CDR1 SGHAT and CDR2 FQNNGV. The CDR3 runs to 13 residues. The CDR3 reads CASSWDSRETQYF. CDR3 DNA: TGTGCCAGCAGCTGGGACAGCCGAGAGACCCAGTACTTC. Using reference TRBV11-2 and TRBJ2-5 for the parts outside the CDR3, the full variable domain is EAGVAQSPRYKIIEKRQSVAFWCNPISGHATLYWYQQILGQGPKLLIQFQNNGVVDDSQLPKDRFSAERLKGVDSTLKIQPAKLEDSAVYLCASSWDSRETQYFGPGTRLLVL.

The J gene is TRBJ2-1, the V gene TRBV14; the D is unclear. The germline CDR1 and CDR2 sequences are SGHDN and FVKESK. This CDR3 region has 13 residues. Between the trimmed V and J ends, which lost 0 bases and 11 bases, there was a span of 11 bases. The CDR3 protein is CASSQDRVGKQFF. The CDR3 bases are TGTGCCAGCAGCCAAGATCGGGTGGGAAAGCAGTTCTTC.

The chain is built from TRBV9 and TRBJ2-5; a possible D gene is TRBD2 (5 bases). Trimming removed 1 base from V and 1 base from J, with 14 bases in between. Germline V CDR1 and CDR2: SGDLS, YYNGEE. The CDR3 loop spans 16 amino acids. The CDR3 protein is CASSVSASKSQETQYF. CDR3 DNA sequence: TGTGCCAGCAGCGTAAGCGCTAGCAAGTCCCAAGAGACCCAGTACTTC. The whole variable domain, remainder taken from reference TRBV9 and TRBJ2-5, is DSGVTQTPKHLITATGQRVTLRCSPRSGDLSVYWYQQSLDQGLQFLIQYYNGEERAKGNILERFSAQQFPDLHSELNLSSLELGDSALYFCASSVSASKSQETQYFGPGTRLLVL.

The V call is TRBV7-6, the J call TRBJ2-7; 11 nucleotides line up with TRBD2. Trimming removed 5 bases from V and 6 bases from J; junction bases left unmatched: 6. CDR1 is SGHVS and CDR2 is FNYEAQ in the germline V gene. The CDR3 covers 14 residues. The CDR3 nucleotides read TGTGCCAGCAGCATCACTAGCGGGAGAGCCGAGCAGTACTTC. Translation: CASSITSGRAEQYF.